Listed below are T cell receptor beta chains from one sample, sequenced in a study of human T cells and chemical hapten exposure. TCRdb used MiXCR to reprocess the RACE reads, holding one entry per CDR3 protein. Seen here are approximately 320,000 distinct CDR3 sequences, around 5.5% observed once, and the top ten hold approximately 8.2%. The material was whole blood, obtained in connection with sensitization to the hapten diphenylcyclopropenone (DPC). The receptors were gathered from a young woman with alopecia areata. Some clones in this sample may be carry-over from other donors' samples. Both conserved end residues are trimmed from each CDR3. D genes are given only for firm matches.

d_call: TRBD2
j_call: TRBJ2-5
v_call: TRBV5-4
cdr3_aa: ASSPGGAYQETQY

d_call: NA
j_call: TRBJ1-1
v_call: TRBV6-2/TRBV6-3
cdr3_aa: ASSYSLAGNTEAF

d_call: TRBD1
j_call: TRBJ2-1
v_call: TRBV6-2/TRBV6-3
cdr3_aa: ASRRQGADEQF

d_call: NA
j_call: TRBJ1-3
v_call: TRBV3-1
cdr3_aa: ASSQGIGSSGNTIY

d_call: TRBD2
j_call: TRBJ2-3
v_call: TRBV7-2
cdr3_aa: ASSLAMRGITDTQY

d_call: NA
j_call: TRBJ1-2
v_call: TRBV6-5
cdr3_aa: ASSNREPYGYT

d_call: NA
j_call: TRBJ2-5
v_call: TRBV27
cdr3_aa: ASSFYPLETQY

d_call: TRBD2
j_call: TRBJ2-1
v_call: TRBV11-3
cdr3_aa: ASSSRLAGEYNEQF

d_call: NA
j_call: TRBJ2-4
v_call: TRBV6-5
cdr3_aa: ASGSTSARGAKNIQY

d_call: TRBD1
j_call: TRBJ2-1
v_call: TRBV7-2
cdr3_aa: ASSLNTGVHEQF

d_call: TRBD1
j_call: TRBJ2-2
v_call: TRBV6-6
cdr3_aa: ASRWDSQNTGELF

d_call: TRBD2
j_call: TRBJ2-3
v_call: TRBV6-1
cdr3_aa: ASSEVRGGPDTQY